This TCR beta chain comes out of a study of CXCR3-negative and CXCR3-positive naive CD8 T cells. This clonotype is identified as medium-sized from frequency. The study made its TRB cDNA libraries by 5' RACE, adding UMI labels. From its re-call of the 5' RACE reads, TCRdb lists each CDR3 protein once, without DNA. The sample yields some 40,000 distinct CDR3 sequences, of which the top ten take up less than 9.5%. This CDR3 has 13 amino acids. CDR1 is SGHAT, CDR2 FQNNGV, per germline. J is TRBJ1-2 and V is TRBV11-2. Specimen: memory CD8+ T cells from blood. The source is a human donor in good health. Some clones in this sample may be carry-over from other donors' samples. CDR3 sequence: CASSLATNYGYTF.